This T cell receptor (beta chain) appears in the sequencing data of a study of response to subunit inactivated influenza vaccine. Germline CDR1 reads MNHEY; CDR2 reads SVGEGT. This CDR3 is 15 amino acids long. The V end lost 5 bases, the J end lost 1 base, and 12 bases lay between the germline ends. Whole-study findings and limits: Authors suggested that a seasonal influenza vaccination recruits few new T cells each time.

Comment on this clonotype: The target antigen is unknown.

TCRdb recomputed calls from the RT-PCR reads with MiXCR, one row per CDR3 protein. The sample has about 780,000 distinct CDR3 sequences; 18% are singletons. This chain joins TRBV6-2 or TRBV6-3 and TRBJ2-4; perhaps TRBD1 as D (6 bases). The sequenced sample was PBMCs from blood, obtained around 5 days after vaccination. The sequence was obtained from a man aged 50 to 59 who received an inactivated influenza vaccine. CDR3 DNA sequence: TGTGCCAGCAGTACAGGGATTTTGGCCAAAAACATTCAGTACTTC. Its protein is CASSTGILAKNIQYF.